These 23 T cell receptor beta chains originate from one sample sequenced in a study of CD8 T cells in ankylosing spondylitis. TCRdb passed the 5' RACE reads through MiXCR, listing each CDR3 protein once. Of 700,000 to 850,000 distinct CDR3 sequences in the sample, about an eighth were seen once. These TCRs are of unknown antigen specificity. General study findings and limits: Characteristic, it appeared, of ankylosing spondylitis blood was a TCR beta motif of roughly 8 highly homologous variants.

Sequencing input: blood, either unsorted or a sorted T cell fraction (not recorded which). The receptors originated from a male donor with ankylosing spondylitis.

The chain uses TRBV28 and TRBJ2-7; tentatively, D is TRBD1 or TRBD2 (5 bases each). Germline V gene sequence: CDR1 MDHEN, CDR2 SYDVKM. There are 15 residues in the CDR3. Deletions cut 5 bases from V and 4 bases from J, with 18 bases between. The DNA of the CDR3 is TGTGCCAGCAGTCCCATAAGGGACGGAAGATACGAGCAGTACTTC. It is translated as CASSPIRDGRYEQYF. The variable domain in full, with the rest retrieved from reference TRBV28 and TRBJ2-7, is DVKVTQSSRYLVKRTGEKVFLECVQDMDHENMFWYRQDPGLGLRLIYFSYDVKMKEKGDIPEGYSVSREKKERFSLILESASTNQTSMYLCASSPIRDGRYEQYFGPGTRLTVT.

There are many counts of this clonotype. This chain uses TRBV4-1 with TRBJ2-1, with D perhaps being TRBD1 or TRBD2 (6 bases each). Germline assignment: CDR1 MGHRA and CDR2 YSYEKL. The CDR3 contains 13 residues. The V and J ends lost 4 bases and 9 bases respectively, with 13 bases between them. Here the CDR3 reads CASSRGGILEQFF. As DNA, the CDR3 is TGCGCCAGCAGCCGAGGGGGGATTCTTGAGCAGTTCTTC.

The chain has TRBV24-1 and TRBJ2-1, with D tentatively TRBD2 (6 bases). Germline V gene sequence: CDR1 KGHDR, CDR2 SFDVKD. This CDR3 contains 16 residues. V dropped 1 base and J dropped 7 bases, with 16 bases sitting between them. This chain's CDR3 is CATSDFRAWGENEQFF. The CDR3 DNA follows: TGTGCCACCAGTGATTTTCGCGCTTGGGGGGAAAATGAGCAGTTCTTC.

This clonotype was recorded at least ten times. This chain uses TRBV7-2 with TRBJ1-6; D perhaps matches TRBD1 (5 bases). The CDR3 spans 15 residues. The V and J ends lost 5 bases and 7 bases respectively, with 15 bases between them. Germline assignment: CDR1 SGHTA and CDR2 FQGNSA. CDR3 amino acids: CASSPRTLQNSPLHF. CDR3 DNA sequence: TGTGCCAGCAGCCCCCGGACACTTCAAAATTCACCCCTCCACTTT.

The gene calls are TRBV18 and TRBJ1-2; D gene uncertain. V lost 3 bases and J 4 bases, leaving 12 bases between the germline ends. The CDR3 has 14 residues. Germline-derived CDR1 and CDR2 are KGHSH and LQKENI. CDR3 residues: CASSPRDRGYGYTF. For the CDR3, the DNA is TGTGCCAGCTCACCCCGGGATCGGGGCTATGGCTACACCTTC.

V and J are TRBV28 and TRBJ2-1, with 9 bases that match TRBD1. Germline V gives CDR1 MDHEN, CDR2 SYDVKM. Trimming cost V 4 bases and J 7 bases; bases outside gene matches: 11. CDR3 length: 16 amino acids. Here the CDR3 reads CASSYTGTGMKNEQFF. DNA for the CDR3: TGTGCCAGCAGTTACACCGGGACAGGGATGAAAAATGAGCAGTTCTTC.

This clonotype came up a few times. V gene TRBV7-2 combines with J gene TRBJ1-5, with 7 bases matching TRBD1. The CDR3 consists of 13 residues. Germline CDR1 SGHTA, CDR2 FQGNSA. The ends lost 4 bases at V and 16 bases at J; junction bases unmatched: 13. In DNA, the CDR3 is TGTGCCAGCAGCTACAACCAAGGGACAGACCTCCATTTT. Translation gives CASSYNQGTDLHF.

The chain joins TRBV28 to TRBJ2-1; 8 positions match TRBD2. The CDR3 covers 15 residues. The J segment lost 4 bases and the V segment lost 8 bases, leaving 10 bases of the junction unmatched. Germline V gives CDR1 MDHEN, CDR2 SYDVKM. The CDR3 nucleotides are TGTGCCAGCGGATCAGCTAGCGGGCCTTACAATGAGCAGTTCTTC. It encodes CASGSASGPYNEQFF.

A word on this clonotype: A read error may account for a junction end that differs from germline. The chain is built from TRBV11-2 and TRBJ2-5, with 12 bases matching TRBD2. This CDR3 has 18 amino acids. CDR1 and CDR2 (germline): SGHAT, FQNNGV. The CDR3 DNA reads TGTGCGAGCAGCTTAGATCTCCCGACTAGCGGGGGACAAGAGACCCAGTACTTC. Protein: CASSLDLPTSGGQETQYF.

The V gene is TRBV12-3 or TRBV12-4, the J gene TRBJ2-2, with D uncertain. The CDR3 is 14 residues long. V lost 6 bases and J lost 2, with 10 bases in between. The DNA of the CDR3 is TGTGCCAGCAGCCATGAGCTAAACACCGGGGAGCTGTTTTTT. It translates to CASSHELNTGELFF.

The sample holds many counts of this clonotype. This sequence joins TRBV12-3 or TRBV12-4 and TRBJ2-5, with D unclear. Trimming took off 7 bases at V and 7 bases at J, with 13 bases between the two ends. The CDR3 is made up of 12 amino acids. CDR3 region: CASILAPGTQYF. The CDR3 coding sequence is TGTGCCAGCATCCTTGCCCCCGGGACCCAGTACTTC.

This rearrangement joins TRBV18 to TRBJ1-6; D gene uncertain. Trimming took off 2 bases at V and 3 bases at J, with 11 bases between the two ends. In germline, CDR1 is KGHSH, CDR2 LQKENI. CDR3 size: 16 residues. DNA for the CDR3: TGTGCCAGCTCACCAGGAGTGAGAGGCTATAATTCACCCCTCCACTTT. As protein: CASSPGVRGYNSPLHF.

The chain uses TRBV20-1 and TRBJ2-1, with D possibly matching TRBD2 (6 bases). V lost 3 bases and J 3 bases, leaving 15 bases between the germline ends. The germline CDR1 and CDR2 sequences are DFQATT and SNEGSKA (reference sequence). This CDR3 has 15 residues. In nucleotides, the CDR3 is TGCAGTGCTAGCCCTAGACTAGGGGACTACAATGAGCAGTTCTTC. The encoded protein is CSASPRLGDYNEQFF.

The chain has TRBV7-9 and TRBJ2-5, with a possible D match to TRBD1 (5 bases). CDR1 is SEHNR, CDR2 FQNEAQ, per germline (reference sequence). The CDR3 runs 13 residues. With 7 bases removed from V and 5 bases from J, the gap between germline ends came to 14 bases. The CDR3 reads CASTRAVEETQYF. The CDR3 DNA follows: TGTGCCAGCACCAGGGCGGTGGAGGAGACCCAGTACTTC.

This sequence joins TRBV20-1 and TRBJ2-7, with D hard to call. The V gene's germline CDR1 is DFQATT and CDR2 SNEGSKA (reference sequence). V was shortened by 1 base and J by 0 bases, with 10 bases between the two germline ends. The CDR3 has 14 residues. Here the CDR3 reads CSARALRGSYEQYF. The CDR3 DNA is TGCAGTGCTAGAGCCCTACGAGGCTCCTACGAGCAGTACTTC.

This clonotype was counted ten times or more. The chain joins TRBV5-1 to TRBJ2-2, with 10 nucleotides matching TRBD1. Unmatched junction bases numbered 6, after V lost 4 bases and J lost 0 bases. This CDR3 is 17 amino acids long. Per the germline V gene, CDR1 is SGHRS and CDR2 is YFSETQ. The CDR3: CASSHGTGAANTGELFF. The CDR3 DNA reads TGCGCCAGCAGCCATGGGACAGGGGCCGCGAACACCGGGGAGCTGTTTTTT.

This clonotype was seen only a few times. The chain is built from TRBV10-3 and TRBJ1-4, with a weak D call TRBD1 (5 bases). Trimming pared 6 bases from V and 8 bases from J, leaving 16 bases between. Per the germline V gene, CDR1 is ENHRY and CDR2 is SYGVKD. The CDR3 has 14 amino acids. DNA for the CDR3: TGTGCCATCAGCCTCGACATGGCAGGGGAAAAACTGTTTTTT. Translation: CAISLDMAGEKLFF.

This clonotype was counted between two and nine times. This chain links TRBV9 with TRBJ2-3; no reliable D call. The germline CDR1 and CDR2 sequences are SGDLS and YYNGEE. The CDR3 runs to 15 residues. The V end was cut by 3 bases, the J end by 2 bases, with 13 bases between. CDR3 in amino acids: CASSEYSAYTDTQYF. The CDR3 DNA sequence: TGTGCCAGCAGCGAGTACTCAGCATACACAGATACGCAGTATTTT. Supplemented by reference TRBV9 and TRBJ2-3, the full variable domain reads DSGVTQTPKHLITATGQRVTLRCSPRSGDLSVYWYQQSLDQGLQFLIQYYNGEERAKGNILERFSAQQFPDLHSELNLSSLELGDSALYFCASSEYSAYTDTQYFGPGTRLTVL.

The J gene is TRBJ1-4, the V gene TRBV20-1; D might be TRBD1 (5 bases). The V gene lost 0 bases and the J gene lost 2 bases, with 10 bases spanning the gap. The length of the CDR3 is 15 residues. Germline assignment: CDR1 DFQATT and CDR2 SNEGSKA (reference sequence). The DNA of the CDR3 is TGCAGTGCTAGAGAGGGGCCAGGGACTAATGAAAAACTGTTTTTT. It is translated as CSAREGPGTNEKLFF.

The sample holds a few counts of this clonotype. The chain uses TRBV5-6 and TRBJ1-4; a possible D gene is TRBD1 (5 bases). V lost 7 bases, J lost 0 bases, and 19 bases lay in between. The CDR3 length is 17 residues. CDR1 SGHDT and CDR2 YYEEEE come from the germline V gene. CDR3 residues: CASGSTVLPSTNEKLFF. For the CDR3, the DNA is TGTGCCAGCGGATCGACAGTTTTACCTTCAACTAATGAAAAACTGTTTTTT.

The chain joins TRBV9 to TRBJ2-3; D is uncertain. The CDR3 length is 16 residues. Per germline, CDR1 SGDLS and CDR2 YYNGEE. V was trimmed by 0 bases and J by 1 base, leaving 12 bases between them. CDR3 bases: TGTGCCAGCAGCGTAGCTCGGAGCATCGGCACAGATACGCAGTATTTT. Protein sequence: CASSVARSIGTDTQYF.

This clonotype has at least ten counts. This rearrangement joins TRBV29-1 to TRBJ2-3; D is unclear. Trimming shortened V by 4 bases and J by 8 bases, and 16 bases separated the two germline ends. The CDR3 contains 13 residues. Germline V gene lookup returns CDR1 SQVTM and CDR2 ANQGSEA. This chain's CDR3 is CSVASRGVGTQYF. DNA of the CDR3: TGCAGCGTTGCGAGTCGCGGCGTGGGTACGCAGTATTTT.

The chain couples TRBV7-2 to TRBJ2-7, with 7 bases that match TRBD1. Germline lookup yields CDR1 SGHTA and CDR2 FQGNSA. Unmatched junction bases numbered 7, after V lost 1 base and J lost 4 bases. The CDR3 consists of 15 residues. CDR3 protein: CASSLGTPGGYEQYF. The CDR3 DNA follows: TGTGCCAGCAGCTTAGGGACCCCAGGGGGATACGAGCAGTACTTC.